Below, 5 T cell receptor beta chains from the same sample are listed, as sequenced in a study of shared clonotypes between healthy human individuals. Sequencing used immunoSEQ multiplex PCR; TCRdb keeps in-frame clones, though not all of them. The sample consists of some 630,000 clones, about two thirds of them appearing once. The sequenced sample consisted of memory CD4+ T cells sorted from blood. Indicated subset: CD45RA-negative fraction. Source of these receptors: a woman in her twenties or thirties in good health.

The V call is TRBV4-1, the J call TRBJ2-5; D could derive from TRBD1 or TRBD2 (5 bases each). The J call may be faulty, since TRBJ2-7 better matches the DNA end. The CDR3 contains 15 residues. Germline lookup yields CDR1 MGHRA and CDR2 YSYEKL. CDR3 region: CASSQTGTHSYEQYF. CDR3 DNA sequence: TGCGCCAGCAGCCAAACCGGGACGCACTCCTACGAGCAGTACTTC.

The rearrangement joins TRBV30 to TRBJ2-7; TRBD1 is a possible D gene (6 bases). CDR3 length equals 14 residues. CDR1 is GTSNPN and CDR2 is SVGIG in the germline V gene (reference sequence). V shed 0 bases and J shed 2 bases, with 11 bases lying between them. CDR3: CAWSVQGITYEQYF. In nucleotides, the CDR3 is TGTGCCTGGAGTGTACAGGGTATCACCTACGAGCAGTACTTC. Full variable domain (outside the CDR3, taken from reference TRBV30 and TRBJ2-7): SQTIHQWPATLVQPVGSPLSLECTVEGTSNPNLYWYRQAAGRGLQLLFYSVGIGQISSEVPQNLSASRPQDRQFILSSKKLLLSDSGFYLCAWSVQGITYEQYFGPGTRLTVT.

This clone was picked up one time. Other DNA sequences within the sample encode an identical CDR3. V usage is TRBV6-5 and J usage is TRBJ2-7; the D is unclear. This CDR3 has 11 amino acids. Germline CDR1 and CDR2: MNHEY and SVGAGI. V was clipped by 6 bases and J by 7 bases, with 10 bases between them. CDR3 protein: CASRDGPEQYF. CDR3 nucleotide sequence: TGTGCCAGCAGGGATGGACCTGAGCAGTACTTC.

The CDR3 region has the DNA TGTGCCAGCAGCTTAGGGAGGGGACGGAACACCGGGGAGCTGTTTTTT. This encodes CASSLGRGRNTGELFF. The rearrangement links TRBV7-9 to TRBJ2-2; perhaps TRBD2 as D (6 bases). The CDR3 has 16 residues. CDR1 and CDR2 from the germline V gene are SEHNR and FQNEAQ (reference sequence). V lost 1 base, J lost 1 base, and 10 bases lay in between.

The V gene is TRBV5-1, the J gene TRBJ1-1; D may be TRBD1 (5 bases). V was cut by 7 bases and J by 4 bases, with 17 bases left in between. The CDR3 is made up of 14 amino acids. Germline V CDR1 and CDR2: SGHRS, YFSETQ. For the CDR3, the DNA is TGCGCCAGCCGATTCCAGGGTGCGAGCACTGAAGCTTTCTTT. Amino acids: CASRFQGASTEAFF.